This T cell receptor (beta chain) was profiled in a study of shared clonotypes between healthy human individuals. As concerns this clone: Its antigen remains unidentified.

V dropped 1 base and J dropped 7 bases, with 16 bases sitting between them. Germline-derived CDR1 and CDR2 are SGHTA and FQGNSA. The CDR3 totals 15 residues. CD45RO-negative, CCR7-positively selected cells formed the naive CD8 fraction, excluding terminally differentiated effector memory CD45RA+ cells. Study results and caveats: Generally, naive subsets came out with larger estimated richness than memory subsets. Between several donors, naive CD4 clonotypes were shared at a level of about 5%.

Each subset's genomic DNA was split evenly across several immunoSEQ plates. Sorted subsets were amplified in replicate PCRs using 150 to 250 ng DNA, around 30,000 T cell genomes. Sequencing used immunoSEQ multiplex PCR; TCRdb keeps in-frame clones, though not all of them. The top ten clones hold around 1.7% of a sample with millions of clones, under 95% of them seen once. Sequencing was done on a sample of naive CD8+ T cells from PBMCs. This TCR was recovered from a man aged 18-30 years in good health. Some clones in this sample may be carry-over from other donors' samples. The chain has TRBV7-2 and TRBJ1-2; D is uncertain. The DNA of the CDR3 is TGTGCCAGCAGCTTAGTACTGGGCCAGAAAGGTGGCTACACCTTC. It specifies CASSLVLGQKGGYTF.